This T cell receptor beta chain was recorded in a study of CD8 T cell repertoires and HIV-1 epitope variants. Study as a whole: Controls included no peptide, Ebola AY9 epitope, and a CMV, EBV, flu pool.

The CDR3 is made up of 14 amino acids. Trimming left V 0 bases short and J 2 bases short, with 7 bases between. The germline gives CDR1 LGHNA, CDR2 YNFKEQ. On this clone: Antigen specificity is unknown.

TCRdb's copy holds only in-frame clones and misses some; the assay was immunoSEQ multiplex PCR. The data contain several thousand clones, 55% to 65% of them singletons. The receptor's source is a male donor with HIV. The chain employs TRBV4-2 and TRBJ1-2; no clear D gene. Sequencing was carried out using cultured CD8+ T cells derived from PBMCs. CDR3 region: CASSQDTGNYGYTF. In nucleotides, the CDR3 is TGTGCCAGCAGCCAAGATACGGGAAACTATGGCTACACCTTC.